These 11 T cell receptor beta chains were sequenced from one sample in a study of T cell responses to AZD1222 COVID-19 vaccine (dated by TCRdb to 2020 to 2023). The library was made by the immunoSEQ multiplex PCR assay. TCRdb limited this immuneACCESS table to in-frame rearrangements with V and J called. A share of clones is missing; checked studies link under half to unresolved V genes, and the rest is unexplained. In all, the sample holds roughly 200,000 clones, and roughly 92% of those were seen once. Together, the top ten hold 1% to 1.5% of the sample. The time point label, as the study defines it: baseline before first vaccination. The specimen was peripheral blood, collected on day 0 of AZD1222 vaccination. These receptors came from an adult in good health.

The gene calls are TRBV2 and TRBJ2-3; 8 bases line up with TRBD1. The CDR3 is 14 residues long. Trimming at V came to 6 bases and at J to 4 bases, leaving 6 bases not matched to a gene. From germline, CDR1 is SNHLY and CDR2 FYNNEI. The CDR3 is CASRDREAADTQYF. CDR3 nucleotide sequence: TGTGCCAGCAGGGACAGGGAGGCGGCAGATACGCAGTATTTT. Variable domain in full (rest from reference TRBV2 and TRBJ2-3): EPEVTQTPSHQVTQMGQEVILRCVPISNHLYFYWYRQILGQKVEFLVSFYNNEISEKSEIFDDQFSVERPDGSNFTLKIRSTKLEDSAMYFCASRDREAADTQYFGPGTRLTVL.

This chain uses TRBV7-8 with TRBJ2-5, with TRBD2 matching over 8 bases. CDR1 SGHVS and CDR2 FQNEAQ come from the germline V gene. Losses at the gene ends were 5 bases for V and 8 bases for J; bases not matched to a gene: 7. CDR3 size: 13 residues. CDR3 nucleotides: TGTGCCAGCAGCCGGGGGGGGCCCCCCACCCAGTACTTC. Encoded protein: CASSRGGPPTQYF.

The chain employs TRBV30 and TRBJ1-6, with D tentatively TRBD1 (6 bases). Trimming took off 3 bases at V and 9 bases at J, with 15 bases between the two ends. The CDR3 runs to 14 residues. The germline gives CDR1 GTSNPN, CDR2 SVGIG (reference sequence). CDR3 sequence reads: CAWRSGQRTSPLHF. The CDR3 nucleotides are TGTGCCTGGAGATCTGGACAGAGAACTTCACCCCTCCACTTT.

V usage is TRBV18 and J usage is TRBJ2-2, with TRBD2 identical over 13 bases. With 3 bases clipped from V and 5 bases from J, the junction kept 0 bases outside the gene matches. Germline CDR1 and CDR2: KGHSH and LQKENI. This CDR3 is 15 amino acids long. The CDR3 region is CASSPGLAGTGELFF. CDR3 bases: TGTGCCAGCTCACCGGGACTAGCGGGGACCGGGGAGCTGTTTTTT.

This chain links TRBV7-9 with TRBJ1-1; tentative D call: TRBD1 (6 bases). The V and J ends lost 3 bases and 6 bases respectively, with 8 bases between them. The CDR3 has 12 amino acids. CDR1 and CDR2 from the germline V gene are SEHNR and FQNEAQ (reference sequence). CDR3 region: CASSFSGAEAFF. In nucleotides, the CDR3 is TGTGCCAGCAGCTTTTCAGGGGCTGAAGCTTTCTTT.

This chain uses TRBV19 with TRBJ1-2; 8 nucleotides align to TRBD1. This CDR3 has 14 amino acids. Trimming removed 2 bases from V and 6 bases from J; junction bases left unmatched: 5. Germline-derived CDR1 and CDR2 are LNHDA and SQIVND (reference sequence). The CDR3 nucleotides read TGTGCCAGTAGTATATGGGCAGGGGGCAATGGCTACACCTTC. The encoded protein is CASSIWAGGNGYTF.

The chain employs TRBV6-1 and TRBJ1-3; D not resolved. The CDR3 covers 17 residues. From germline, CDR1 is MNHNS and CDR2 SASEGT. Trimming pared 1 base from V and 0 bases from J, leaving 13 bases between. This CDR3 reads CASSEGHEGFSGNTIYF. CDR3 DNA sequence: TGTGCCAGCAGTGAAGGGCACGAGGGTTTCTCTGGAAACACCATATATTTT.

V and J are TRBV11-2 and TRBJ2-2; 8 nucleotides match TRBD2. Germline V gene lookup returns CDR1 SGHAT and CDR2 FQNNGV. The CDR3 is made up of 15 amino acids. The V and J ends lost 0 bases and 7 bases, in that order; junction bases with no gene match: 4. Here the CDR3 DNA reads TGTGCCAGCAGCTTAGATCCGGGGGGGCGCGGGGAGCTGTTTTTT. It specifies CASSLDPGGRGELFF.

The table lists this clone with a count of one. This chain joins TRBV27 and TRBJ2-3, with D perhaps matching TRBD1 (5 bases). The germline V gene encodes CDR1 MNHEY and CDR2 SMNVEV (reference sequence). V lost 0 bases to trimming and J lost 2 bases, with 9 bases between them. This CDR3 is built from 15 residues. The CDR3 sequence is CASSLSGANTDTQYF. The CDR3 coding sequence is TGTGCCAGCAGTTTATCAGGGGCCAACACAGATACGCAGTATTTT.

The CDR3 bases are TGCGCCAGCAGCTTGGACCCGAATCAGCCCCAGCATTTT. Residues: CASSLDPNQPQHF. This chain uses TRBV5-1 with TRBJ1-5; D not certain. The CDR3 is made up of 13 amino acids. Trimming removed 0 bases at V and 4 bases at J, with 5 bases between. Per germline, CDR1 SGHRS and CDR2 YFSETQ.

J is TRBJ2-7 and V is TRBV28; no firm D call. V lost 6 bases and J lost 3, with 12 bases in between. The CDR3 extends over 13 amino acids. In germline, CDR1 is MDHEN, CDR2 SYDVKM. CDR3 region: CASRSGQNYEQYF. As DNA, the CDR3 is TGTGCCAGCAGGTCCGGGCAGAACTACGAGCAGTACTTC.